This T cell receptor beta chain was captured in a study of blood T cells in healthy people across ages. For the second PCR, which ran for about 7 to 12 cycles, a sample-barcoded 5' primer and a J-beta primer mix were used. TCRdb re-called the 5' RACE reads through MiXCR, storing one row per CDR3 protein. The sample contains over a million distinct CDR3 sequences, 42% of which appear only once. CDR1 SGHRS and CDR2 YFSETQ come from the germline V gene. Unmatched junction bases numbered 5, after V lost 1 base and J lost 2 bases. The CDR3 loop spans 15 amino acids. A few counts support this clonotype. What was sequenced was blood. The chain couples TRBV5-1 to TRBJ2-7, with 8 bases lining up with TRBD2. This clonotype was sampled from a woman aged 18-30 years in good health. Written as DNA, the CDR3 is TGCGCCAGCAGCTTGATCAGCGGGGGTACCTACGAGCAGTACTTC. This encodes CASSLISGGTYEQYF.